These T cell receptor beta chains were read from a single sample in a study of T cell repertoires in cytomegalovirus infection. For these receptors, no antigen is known. From the reads, TCRdb called clonotypes with MiXCR, one entry per CDR3 protein. The data hold some 800,000 distinct CDR3 sequences, with approximately 32% observed a single time. The sample was cultured CD8+ T cells from PBMCs, taken from culture after CMV antigen stimulation. These receptor sequences come from a human donor in good health (CMV status not recorded). Some clones in this sample may be carry-over from other donors' samples. Each CDR3 is given with its conserved first and last residue. Each record gives: J gene, V gene, CDR3 protein.

J: TRBJ2-5; V: TRBV24-1; CDR3: CATSDRGAEETQYF
J: TRBJ2-1; V: TRBV19; CDR3: CASSPVLGSGNEQFF
J: TRBJ2-1; V: TRBV4-3; CDR3: CASSQEGDPGDEQFF
J: TRBJ1-2; V: TRBV7-6; CDR3: CASSWPGQNGYTF
J: TRBJ2-5; V: TRBV7-2; CDR3: CASSSSKGWETQYF
J: TRBJ2-7; V: TRBV19; CDR3: CASSSISGTDYEQYF
J: TRBJ1-1; V: TRBV6-2/TRBV6-3; CDR3: CASSYLEPMNTEAFF
J: TRBJ2-3; V: TRBV15; CDR3: CATSGSGGAPPDTQYF
J: TRBJ1-2; V: TRBV4-1; CDR3: CASSPSSGTAYGYTF
J: TRBJ1-1; V: TRBV12-3/TRBV12-4; CDR3: CASSLTYGYTEAFF
J: TRBJ1-5; V: TRBV4-2; CDR3: CASSRRSGTESQPQHF
J: TRBJ1-2; V: TRBV7-8; CDR3: CASSLSQGDENYGYTF
J: TRBJ2-1; V: TRBV6-5; CDR3: CASSPFRQGDYNEQFF
J: TRBJ1-2; V: TRBV7-4; CDR3: CASSLAPGAYGYTF
J: TRBJ2-5; V: TRBV6-1; CDR3: CASPSPGTGYQETQYF
J: TRBJ2-1; V: TRBV12-3/TRBV12-4; CDR3: CASSSISGVVNEQFF
J: TRBJ1-5; V: TRBV7-9; CDR3: CASSSGTAQPQHF
J: TRBJ2-1; V: TRBV19; CDR3: CASSTLGFSYNEQFF
J: TRBJ2-2; V: TRBV7-2; CDR3: CASRPIERKGGDTGELFF
J: TRBJ1-4; V: TRBV10-3; CDR3: CAISGTGLSEKLFF
J: TRBJ1-2; V: TRBV7-8; CDR3: CASSSREGPANYGYTF
J: TRBJ2-1; V: TRBV2; CDR3: CASSEAAGGFNEQFF
J: TRBJ1-1; V: TRBV12-3/TRBV12-4; CDR3: CASSPRDRPNTEAFF
J: TRBJ2-5; V: TRBV6-1; CDR3: CASSETRTRFQETQYF
J: TRBJ1-2; V: TRBV28; CDR3: CASSFRSANYGYTF
J: TRBJ1-2; V: TRBV12-3/TRBV12-4; CDR3: CASNEGHIYGYTF
J: TRBJ1-4; V: TRBV12-3/TRBV12-4; CDR3: CASSPSDRDNEKLFF
J: TRBJ1-1; V: TRBV7-6; CDR3: CASSSLGVNTEAFF
J: TRBJ1-1; V: TRBV7-9; CDR3: CASSWGALNTEAFF
J: TRBJ2-2; V: TRBV7-7; CDR3: CASSGGFTGELFF
J: TRBJ1-6; V: TRBV20-1; CDR3: CSAISRGVSYNSPLHF
J: TRBJ1-2; V: TRBV6-5; CDR3: CASSYAVYGYTF
J: TRBJ2-1; V: TRBV27; CDR3: CASSLGSWGNEQFF
J: TRBJ2-3; V: TRBV3-1; CDR3: CASSQGTGTSTDTQYF
J: TRBJ1-2; V: TRBV6-1; CDR3: CASSYGDAGSYGYTF
J: TRBJ1-5; V: TRBV7-9; CDR3: CASSLGGGNSNQPQHF
J: TRBJ1-1; V: TRBV6-1; CDR3: CASSEARLGTEAFF
J: TRBJ1-2; V: TRBV15; CDR3: CATQGGTLTNGYTF
J: TRBJ1-1; V: TRBV4-1; CDR3: CASSQEYTSNTEAFF
J: TRBJ2-5; V: TRBV12-3/TRBV12-4; CDR3: CASSLRSRKETQYF
J: TRBJ2-2; V: TRBV7-9; CDR3: CASSFIDITGELFF
J: TRBJ2-7; V: TRBV7-2; CDR3: CASTDSGGSYEQYF
J: TRBJ1-1; V: TRBV4-3; CDR3: CASSQPYTEAFF
J: TRBJ1-6; V: TRBV6-5; CDR3: CASSYSADTRSPLHF
J: TRBJ2-1; V: TRBV12-3/TRBV12-4; CDR3: CASSLGEGLNNEQFF
J: TRBJ2-1; V: TRBV6-5; CDR3: CASSYSSLVTSLSHEQFF
J: TRBJ2-5; V: TRBV5-4; CDR3: CASSSRRRQDYSETQYF
J: TRBJ2-3; V: TRBV7-6; CDR3: CASSSDRGGEDTQYF
J: TRBJ1-2; V: TRBV7-2; CDR3: CASTDGAFYGYTF